The rows below give T cell receptor beta chains drawn from one sample of a study of shared T cell receptors in the human thymus. Sequencing used immunoSEQ multiplex PCR; TCRdb keeps in-frame clones, though not all of them. There are more than 550,000 clones in the sample; around 87% occur only once, and 0.009% to 0.0095% lies in the top ten. In addition, the sample was reused for a study of human thymus T cells.

The specimen sequenced was thymocytes. The receptors derive from a boy under two years old with a congenital heart defect. CDR3s include the opening cysteine and the closing phenylalanine or tryptophan. D genes are given only for firm matches. Only part of the rows carry a size: once, few, many, or a class if the clone is expanded.

d_gene | j_gene | abundance | v_gene | CDR3aa | CDR3nt
NA | TRBJ2-3 | NA | TRBV14 | CASSQVAGSSSTDTQYF | TGTGCCAGCAGCCAAGTGGCAGGAAGCTCTAGCACAGATACGCAGTATTTT
NA | TRBJ1-6 | NA | TRBV4-3 | CASSLMRREGTPLHF | TGCGCCAGCAGCCTGATGCGTAGGGAGGGTACCCCCCTCCACTTT
NA | TRBJ2-7 | NA | TRBV28 | CASSPYNLTGGWGEQYF | TGTGCCAGCAGCCCCTACAACTTGACAGGCGGGTGGGGAGAGCAGTACTTC
TRBD1 | TRBJ1-3 | NA | TRBV28 | CASSSRDRLHSGNTIYF | TGTGCCAGCAGTTCCCGGGACAGGCTTCACTCTGGAAACACCATATATTTT
TRBD1 | TRBJ1-1 | NA | TRBV5-1 | CASSGDRGRGAEAFF | TGCGCCAGCAGCGGGGACAGGGGGCGCGGGGCTGAAGCTTTCTTT
TRBD2 | TRBJ2-3 | NA | TRBV5-3 | CARSSLAEGAAVPTDTQYF | TGTGCCAGAAGCTCGCTAGCGGAAGGGGCGGCAGTTCCCACAGATACGCAGTATTTT
TRBD1 | TRBJ2-7 | NA | TRBV5-1 | CASSSKPMDRGLYEQYF | TGCGCCAGCAGCTCGAAACCTATGGACAGGGGTCTCTACGAGCAGTACTTC
TRBD1 | TRBJ1-2 | NA | TRBV27 | CASGQGARGYTF | TGTGCCAGCGGACAGGGGGCGCGGGGCTACACCTTC
TRBD1 | TRBJ2-7 | NA | TRBV27 | CASTPEGQGGSYEQYF | TGTGCCAGCACCCCCGAAGGACAGGGAGGAAGCTACGAGCAGTACTTC
NA | TRBJ2-7 | few | TRBV28 | CASMGEGTFYEQYF | TGTGCCAGCATGGGTGAGGGTACCTTCTACGAGCAGTACTTC
NA | TRBJ1-1 | NA | TRBV2 | CASSAETANTEAFF | TGTGCCAGCAGTGCCGAGACAGCGAACACTGAAGCTTTCTTT
NA | TRBJ1-3 | once | TRBV21-1 | CASSGDSPGNTIYF | TGTGCCAGCAGCGGAGACAGTCCTGGAAACACCATATATTTT
NA | TRBJ2-7 | NA | TRBV6-5 | CASSYSRADYEQYF | TGTGCCAGCAGTTACTCGAGGGCAGACTACGAGCAGTACTTC
NA | TRBJ1-2 | NA | TRBV4-1 | CASSQDVSLGYGYTF | TGCGCCAGCAGCCAAGATGTCAGTCTCGGGTATGGCTACACCTTC
NA | TRBJ2-7 | NA | TRBV13 | CASSSQGQLISYEQYF | TGTGCCAGCAGTTCTCAAGGACAACTGATCTCCTACGAGCAGTACTTC
NA | TRBJ2-5 | NA | TRBV6-5 | CASSYHVQVQETQYF | TGTGCCAGCAGTTACCACGTACAGGTTCAAGAGACCCAGTACTTC
NA | TRBJ1-5 | NA | TRBV16 | CASESVKPMGRRGDQPQHF | TGTGCCAGTGAAAGTGTCAAACCCATGGGGCGCCGGGGGGATCAGCCCCAGCATTTT
TRBD2 | TRBJ2-7 | NA | TRBV7-2 | CASSLSLAGFYEQYF | TGTGCCAGCAGCTTAAGCCTAGCGGGGTTCTACGAGCAGTACTTC
TRBD1 | TRBJ1-5 | NA | TRBV5-8 | CASSMGTGAPQHF | TGTGCCAGCAGCATGGGGACAGGAGCGCCCCAGCATTTT
TRBD1 | TRBJ2-1 | NA | TRBV4-3 | CASSQRTGSHEQFF | TGCGCCAGCAGCCAAAGGACAGGGTCTCATGAGCAGTTCTTC
TRBD1 | TRBJ1-5 | NA | TRBV27 | CASSLGQRNQPQHF | TGTGCCAGCAGTTTGGGACAGAGGAATCAGCCCCAGCATTTT
TRBD1 | TRBJ1-2 | NA | TRBV7-9 | CASSFTGTGNYGYTF | TGTGCCAGCAGCTTCACCGGGACAGGGAACTATGGCTACACCTTC
TRBD2 | TRBJ2-3 | NA | TRBV9 | CASSVDSGGATDTQYF | TGTGCCAGCAGCGTAGACAGCGGGGGGGCCACAGATACGCAGTATTTT
NA | TRBJ1-5 | NA | TRBV19 | CASSTFFDRTHSNQPQHF | TGTGCCAGTAGTACCTTCTTCGACAGGACCCATAGCAATCAGCCCCAGCATTTT
NA | TRBJ2-3 | NA | TRBV19 | CASRRWRYTDTQYF | TGTGCCAGTAGGAGATGGAGGTACACAGATACGCAGTATTTT
TRBD2 | TRBJ2-5 | NA | TRBV9 | CASSGGGLAGEETQYF | TGTGCCAGCAGCGGTGGTGGTCTAGCGGGGGAAGAGACCCAGTACTTC
NA | TRBJ1-1 | NA | TRBV6-5 | CASSYSYRVMNTEAFF | TGTGCCAGCAGTTACTCATACAGGGTGATGAACACTGAAGCTTTCTTT
NA | TRBJ1-5 | NA | TRBV7-6 | CASSGYAGINQPQHF | TGTGCCAGCAGCGGTTATGCAGGGATCAATCAGCCCCAGCATTTT
NA | TRBJ1-6 | NA | TRBV5-4 | CASSLALSANNSPLHF | TGTGCCAGCAGCTTGGCCCTGTCAGCGAATAATTCACCCCTCCACTTT
NA | TRBJ2-2 | NA | TRBV7-9 | CALNIGAGWTGELFF | TGTGCCCTTAACATTGGAGCAGGGTGGACCGGGGAGCTGTTTTTT
NA | TRBJ1-6 | NA | TRBV10-2 | CASQIATQPNSPLHF | TGCGCCAGCCAGATCGCGACTCAGCCGAATTCACCCCTCCACTTT
NA | TRBJ1-5 | NA | TRBV11-2 | CASSAAPGADQPQHF | TGTGCCAGCAGCGCCGCCCCAGGGGCGGATCAGCCCCAGCATTTT
TRBD2 | TRBJ2-5 | once | TRBV5-1 | CASSQTSGANQETQYF | TGCGCCAGCAGCCAAACTAGCGGGGCGAACCAAGAGACCCAGTACTTC
NA | TRBJ2-3 | NA | TRBV13 | CASSLVDSATQYF | TGTGCCAGCAGCTTAGTGGACTCCGCTACGCAGTATTTT
TRBD1 | TRBJ2-6 | NA | TRBV5-4 | CASSLEVTGSGANVLTF | TGTGCCAGCAGCTTGGAGGTGACAGGGTCCGGGGCCAACGTCCTGACTTTC
NA | TRBJ2-2 | NA | TRBV7-6 | CASSLGAGHTGELFF | TGTGCCAGCAGCTTAGGGGCAGGTCACACCGGGGAGCTGTTTTTT
TRBD2 | TRBJ2-5 | NA | TRBV9 | CASSVVGGGTQETQYF | TGTGCCAGCAGCGTAGTGGGCGGGGGGACCCAAGAGACCCAGTACTTC
TRBD2 | TRBJ2-3 | NA | TRBV19 | CASGDLAEPTDTQYF | TGTGCCAGTGGGGACCTAGCGGAGCCCACAGATACGCAGTATTTT
TRBD2 | TRBJ2-2 | once | TRBV5-1 | CASHSPGAGVTGELFF | TGCGCCAGCCACTCCCCGGGAGCGGGGGTGACCGGGGAGCTGTTTTTT